The clone carrying this T cell receptor beta chain has a handful of counts. Its matching antigen is unknown. This sample is part of a study of tumor and adjacent non-tumor tissue in lung cancer. Findings of the study overall: Shorter survival was associated with higher TCR diversity in tumors. Tumor repertoires had a smaller top 100 clone share than normal lung.

No cell sorting was done before RNA was extracted from the tissue. This CDR3 has 15 amino acids. Trimming cost V 0 bases and J 4 bases, with 15 bases left between them. CDR1 DFQATT and CDR2 SNEGSKA come from the germline V gene (reference sequence). Three rounds of nested PCR, following a modified ARM-PCR protocol, produced the TCRbeta library. MiXCR, applied by TCRdb to the multiplex PCR reads, yields one record per CDR3 protein. The sample lists under 150,000 distinct CDR3 sequences, 66% occurring once. The TCR was taken from a man aged 30 to 39 with non-small cell lung cancer. The sample consisted of lung tumor tissue. The J gene is TRBJ2-5, the V gene TRBV20-1; no clear D gene. CDR3 sequence: CSARDPLSARETQYF. CDR3 nucleotides: TGCAGTGCTAGAGATCCGCTTTCCGCTCGAGAGACCCAGTACTTC.